This T cell receptor beta chain was identified during a study of blood T cell repertoires in COVID-19. In the study overall: Samples representing acute and convalescent COVID-19 were sourced from the United States, Italy and Spain.

In the study's own analysis: How many nucleated cells were present was estimated from reference gene primer amplification. Assay used: immunoSEQ multiplex PCR; TCRdb lists only in-frame clones, some missing. V and J calls and clone size follow that table, whereas D and trimming were derived from the DNA. The table records some 250,000 clones, around 88% of them present only once. CDR3 length: 15 amino acids. The germline V gene encodes CDR1 SGHKS and CDR2 YYEKEE (reference sequence). The trim removed 0 bases at V and 4 bases at J, leaving 6 bases unmatched. What was sequenced was peripheral blood. The chain links TRBV5-5 to TRBJ2-7; 8 nucleotides align to TRBD2. This sequence was found in a woman in her 30s who had recovered from COVID-19. The CDR3 is CASSLAGGGSYEQYF. For the CDR3, the DNA is TGTGCCAGCAGCTTGGCGGGGGGGGGCTCTTACGAGCAGTACTTC.